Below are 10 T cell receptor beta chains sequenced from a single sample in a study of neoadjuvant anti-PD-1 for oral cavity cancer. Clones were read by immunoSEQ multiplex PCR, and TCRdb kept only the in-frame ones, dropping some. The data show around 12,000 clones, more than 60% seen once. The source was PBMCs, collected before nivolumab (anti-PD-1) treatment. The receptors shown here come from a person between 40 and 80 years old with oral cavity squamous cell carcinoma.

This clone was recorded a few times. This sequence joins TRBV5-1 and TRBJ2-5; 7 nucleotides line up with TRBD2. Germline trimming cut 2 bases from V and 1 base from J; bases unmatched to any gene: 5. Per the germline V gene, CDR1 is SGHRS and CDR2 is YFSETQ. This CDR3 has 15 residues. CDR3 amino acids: CASSFGLVAQETQYF. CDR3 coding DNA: TGCGCCAGCAGCTTCGGACTAGTGGCCCAAGAGACCCAGTACTTC.

CDR3 in DNA: TGCAGCGCAAGAACAGCGGGCTATGGCTACACCTTC. It encodes CSARTAGYGYTF. This chain joins TRBV29-1 and TRBJ1-2; D gene uncertain. V lost 7 bases to trimming and J lost 4 bases, with 13 bases between them. Germline assignment: CDR1 SQVTM and CDR2 ANQGSEA. The CDR3 is 12 amino acids.

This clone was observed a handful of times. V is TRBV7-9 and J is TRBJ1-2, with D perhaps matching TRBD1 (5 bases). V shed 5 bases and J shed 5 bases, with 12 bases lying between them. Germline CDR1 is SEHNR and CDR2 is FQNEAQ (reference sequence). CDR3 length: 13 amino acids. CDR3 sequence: CASSPGQTYGYTF. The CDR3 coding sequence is TGTGCCAGCAGCCCTGGACAAACTTATGGCTACACCTTC.

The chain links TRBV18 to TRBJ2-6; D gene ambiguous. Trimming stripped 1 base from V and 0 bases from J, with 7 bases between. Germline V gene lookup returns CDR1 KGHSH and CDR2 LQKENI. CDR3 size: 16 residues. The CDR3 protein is CASSPLGVSGANVLTF. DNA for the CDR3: TGTGCCAGCTCACCACTTGGGGTCTCTGGGGCCAACGTCCTGACTTTC.

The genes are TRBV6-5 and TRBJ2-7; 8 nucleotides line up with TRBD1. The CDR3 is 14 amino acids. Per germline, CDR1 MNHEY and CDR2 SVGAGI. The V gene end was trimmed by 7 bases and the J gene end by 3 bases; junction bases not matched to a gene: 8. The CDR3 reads CASTGTGRGYEQYF. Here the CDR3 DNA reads TGTGCCAGCACCGGGACAGGCAGGGGCTACGAGCAGTACTTC.

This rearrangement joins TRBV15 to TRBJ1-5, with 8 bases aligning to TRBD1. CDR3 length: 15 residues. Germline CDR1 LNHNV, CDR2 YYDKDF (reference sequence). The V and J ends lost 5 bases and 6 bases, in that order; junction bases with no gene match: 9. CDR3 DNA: TGTGCCACCAGCGGCCCACCGGACAGGGTTCAGCCCCAGCATTTT. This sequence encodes CATSGPPDRVQPQHF.

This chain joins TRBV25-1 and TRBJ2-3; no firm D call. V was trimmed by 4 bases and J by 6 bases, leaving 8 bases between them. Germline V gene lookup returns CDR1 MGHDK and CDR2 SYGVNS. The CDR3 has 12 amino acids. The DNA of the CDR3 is TGTGCCAGCAGTGTACTCGGGGATACGCAGTATTTT. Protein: CASSVLGDTQYF. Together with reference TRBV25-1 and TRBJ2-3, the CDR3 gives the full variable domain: EADIYQTPRYLVIGTGKKITLECSQTMGHDKMYWYQQDPGMELHLIHYSYGVNSTEKGDLSSESTVSRIRTEHFPLTLESARPSHTSQYLCASSVLGDTQYFGPGTRLTVL.

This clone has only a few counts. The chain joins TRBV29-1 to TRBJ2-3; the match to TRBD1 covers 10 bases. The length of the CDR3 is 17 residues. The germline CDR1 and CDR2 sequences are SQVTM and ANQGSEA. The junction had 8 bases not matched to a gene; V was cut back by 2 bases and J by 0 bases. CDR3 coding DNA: TGCAGCGTTGAAAAGGGACAGGGGAATCCTAGCACAGATACGCAGTATTTT. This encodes CSVEKGQGNPSTDTQYF.

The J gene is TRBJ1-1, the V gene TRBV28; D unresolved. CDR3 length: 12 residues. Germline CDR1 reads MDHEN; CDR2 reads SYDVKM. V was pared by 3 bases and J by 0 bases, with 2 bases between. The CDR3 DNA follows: TGTGCCAGCAGTTTGATGAACACTGAAGCTTTCTTT. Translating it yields CASSLMNTEAFF.

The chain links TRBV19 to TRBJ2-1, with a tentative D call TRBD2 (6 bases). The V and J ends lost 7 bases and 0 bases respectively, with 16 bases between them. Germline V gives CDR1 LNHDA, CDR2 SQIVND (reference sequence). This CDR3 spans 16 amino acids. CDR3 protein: CASTPLAPSSYNEQFF. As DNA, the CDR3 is TGTGCCAGTACCCCACTAGCCCCGAGCTCCTACAATGAGCAGTTCTTC.